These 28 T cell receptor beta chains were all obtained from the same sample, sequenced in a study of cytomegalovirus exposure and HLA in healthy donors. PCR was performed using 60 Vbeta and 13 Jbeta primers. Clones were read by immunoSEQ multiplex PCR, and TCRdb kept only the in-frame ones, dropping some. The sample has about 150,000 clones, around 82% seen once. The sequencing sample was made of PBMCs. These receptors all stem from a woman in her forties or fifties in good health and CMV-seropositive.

The CDR3 sequence: CASSFLDRGEEQYF. The CDR3 coding sequence is TGTGCCAGCAGTTTTCTGGACAGGGGCGAGGAGCAGTACTTC. V and J are TRBV28 and TRBJ2-7; 9 bases map to TRBD1. V trimming: 3 bases; J trimming: 7 bases; junction bases outside the gene matches: 7. CDR1 is MDHEN and CDR2 is SYDVKM in the germline V gene. This CDR3 is built from 14 residues.

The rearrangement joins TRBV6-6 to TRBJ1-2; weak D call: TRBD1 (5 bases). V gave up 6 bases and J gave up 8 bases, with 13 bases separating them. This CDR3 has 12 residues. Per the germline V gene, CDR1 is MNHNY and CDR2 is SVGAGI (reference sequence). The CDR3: CASRDQGSGYTF. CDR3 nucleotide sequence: TGTGCCAGCAGAGACCAGGGTAGCGGCTACACCTTC.

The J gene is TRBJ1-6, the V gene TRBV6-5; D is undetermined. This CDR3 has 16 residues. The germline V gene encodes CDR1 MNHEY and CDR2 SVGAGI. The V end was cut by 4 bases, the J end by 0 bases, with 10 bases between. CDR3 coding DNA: TGTGCCAGCAGTTCAGACTGGAGCTCCTATAATTCACCCCTCCACTTT. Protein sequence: CASSSDWSSYNSPLHF.

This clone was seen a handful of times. CDR3 sequence reads: CSVEQDSRGYTF. DNA for the CDR3: TGCAGCGTTGAACAGGACAGCAGGGGCTACACCTTC. The chain joins TRBV29-1 to TRBJ1-2; tentative D call: TRBD1 (6 bases). Germline V gene sequence: CDR1 SQVTM, CDR2 ANQGSEA. V lost 2 bases and J 8 bases, leaving 12 bases between the germline ends. This CDR3 has 12 amino acids.

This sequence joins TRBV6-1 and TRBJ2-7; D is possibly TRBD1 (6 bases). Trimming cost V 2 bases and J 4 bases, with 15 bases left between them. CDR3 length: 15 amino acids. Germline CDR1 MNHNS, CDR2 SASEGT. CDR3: CASSEWGQGPYEQYF. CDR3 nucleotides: TGTGCCAGCAGTGAATGGGGACAAGGCCCTTACGAGCAGTACTTC.

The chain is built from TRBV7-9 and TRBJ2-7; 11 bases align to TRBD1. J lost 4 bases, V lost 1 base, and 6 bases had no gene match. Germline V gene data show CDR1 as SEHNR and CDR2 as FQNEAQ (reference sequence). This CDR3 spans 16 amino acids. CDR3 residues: CASSLVGDRGRYEQYF. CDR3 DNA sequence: TGTGCCAGCAGCTTAGTAGGGGACAGGGGGAGGTACGAGCAGTACTTC.

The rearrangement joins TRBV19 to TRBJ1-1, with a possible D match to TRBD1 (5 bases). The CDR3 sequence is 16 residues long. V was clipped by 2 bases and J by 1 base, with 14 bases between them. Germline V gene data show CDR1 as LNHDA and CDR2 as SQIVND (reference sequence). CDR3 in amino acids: CASSIFFGGKNTEAFF. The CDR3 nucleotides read TGTGCCAGTAGTATATTTTTCGGGGGGAAGAACACTGAAGCTTTCTTT. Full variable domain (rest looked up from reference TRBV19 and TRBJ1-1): DGGITQSPKYLFRKEGQNVTLSCEQNLNHDAMYWYRQDPGQGLRLIYYSQIVNDFQKGDIAEGYSVSREKKESFPLTVTSAQKNPTAFYLCASSIFFGGKNTEAFFGQGTRLTVV.

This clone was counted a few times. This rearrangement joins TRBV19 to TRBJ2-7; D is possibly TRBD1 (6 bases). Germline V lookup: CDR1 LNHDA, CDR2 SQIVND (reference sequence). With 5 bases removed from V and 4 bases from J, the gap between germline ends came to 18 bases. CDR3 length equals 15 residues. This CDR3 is CASSSRTVPPYEQYF. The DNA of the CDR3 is TGTGCCAGTAGTTCTAGGACAGTACCTCCGTACGAGCAGTACTTC.

CDR3 sequence (DNA): TGTGCCAGCAGTCCTAATTCCTACGAGCAGTACTTC. Translation gives CASSPNSYEQYF. The gene calls are TRBV11-2 and TRBJ2-7; D remains unclear. The CDR3 totals 12 residues. V lost 6 bases and J 1 base, leaving 7 bases between the germline ends. Germline assignment: CDR1 SGHAT and CDR2 FQNNGV. The whole variable domain, filled in from reference TRBV11-2 and TRBJ2-7, reads EAGVAQSPRYKIIEKRQSVAFWCNPISGHATLYWYQQILGQGPKLLIQFQNNGVVDDSQLPKDRFSAERLKGVDSTLKIQPAKLEDSAVYLCASSPNSYEQYFGPGTRLTVT.

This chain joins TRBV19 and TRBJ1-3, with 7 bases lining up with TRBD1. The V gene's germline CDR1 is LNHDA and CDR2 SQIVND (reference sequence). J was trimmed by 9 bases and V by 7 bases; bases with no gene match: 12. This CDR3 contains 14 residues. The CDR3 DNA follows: TGTGCCAGTAAAGGGGGCATTGATTGGAGCACCATATATTTT. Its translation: CASKGGIDWSTIYF.

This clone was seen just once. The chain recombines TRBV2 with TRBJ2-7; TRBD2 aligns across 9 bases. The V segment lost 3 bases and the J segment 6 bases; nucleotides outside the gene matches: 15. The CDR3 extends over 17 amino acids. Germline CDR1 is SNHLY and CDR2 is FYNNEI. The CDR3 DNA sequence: TGTGCCAGCAGTGACCACTTAGGCGGGGGGGCATTTTTCGAGCAGTACTTC. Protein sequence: CASSDHLGGGAFFEQYF.

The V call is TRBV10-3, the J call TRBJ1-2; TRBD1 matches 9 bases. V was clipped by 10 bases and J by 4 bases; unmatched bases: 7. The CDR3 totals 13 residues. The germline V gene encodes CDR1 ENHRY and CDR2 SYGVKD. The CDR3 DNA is TGTGCCACGGACAGGGGCTCTTTCTATGGCTACACCTTC. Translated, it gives CATDRGSFYGYTF.

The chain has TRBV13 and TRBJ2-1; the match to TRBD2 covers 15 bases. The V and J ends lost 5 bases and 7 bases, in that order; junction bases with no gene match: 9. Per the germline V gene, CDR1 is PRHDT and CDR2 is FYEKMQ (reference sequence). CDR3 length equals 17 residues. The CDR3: CASSQSGLAGGGNEQFF. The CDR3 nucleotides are TGTGCCAGCAGCCAATCGGGACTAGCGGGGGGCGGAAATGAGCAGTTCTTC.

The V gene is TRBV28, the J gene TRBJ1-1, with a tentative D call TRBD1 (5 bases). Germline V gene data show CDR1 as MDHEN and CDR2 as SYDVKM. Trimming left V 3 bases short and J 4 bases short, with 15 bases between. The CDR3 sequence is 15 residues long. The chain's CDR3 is CASSLGRVVGTEAFF. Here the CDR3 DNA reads TGTGCCAGCAGTTTGGGCAGGGTGGTAGGCACTGAAGCTTTCTTT.

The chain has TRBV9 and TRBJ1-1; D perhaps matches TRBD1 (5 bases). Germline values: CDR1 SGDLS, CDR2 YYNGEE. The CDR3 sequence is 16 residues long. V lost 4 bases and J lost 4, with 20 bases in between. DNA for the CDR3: TGTGCCAGCAGCTACGGGTCGGGGGGATATGGCACTGAAGCTTTCTTT. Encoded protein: CASSYGSGGYGTEAFF.

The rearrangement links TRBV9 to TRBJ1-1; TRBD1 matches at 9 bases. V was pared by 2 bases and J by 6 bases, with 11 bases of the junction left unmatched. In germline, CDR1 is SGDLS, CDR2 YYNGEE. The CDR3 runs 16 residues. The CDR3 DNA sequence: TGTGCCAGCAGCGTCGGGACAGGGAATTACCGAGCTGAAGCTTTCTTT. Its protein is CASSVGTGNYRAEAFF. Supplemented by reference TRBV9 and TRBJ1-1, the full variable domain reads DSGVTQTPKHLITATGQRVTLRCSPRSGDLSVYWYQQSLDQGLQFLIQYYNGEERAKGNILERFSAQQFPDLHSELNLSSLELGDSALYFCASSVGTGNYRAEAFFGQGTRLTVV.

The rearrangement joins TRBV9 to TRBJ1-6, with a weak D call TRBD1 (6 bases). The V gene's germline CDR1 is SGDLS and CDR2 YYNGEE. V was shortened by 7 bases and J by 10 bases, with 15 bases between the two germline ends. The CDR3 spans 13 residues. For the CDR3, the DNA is TGTGCCAGCGGTGAGGGGGGGACGTCACCCCTCCACTTT. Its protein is CASGEGGTSPLHF.

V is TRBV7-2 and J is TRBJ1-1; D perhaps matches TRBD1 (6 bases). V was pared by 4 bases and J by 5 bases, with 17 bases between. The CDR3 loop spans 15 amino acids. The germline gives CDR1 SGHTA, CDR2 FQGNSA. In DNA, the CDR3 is TGTGCCAGCAGCTCCCTCGGGGGGCAAGGAACTGAAGCTTTCTTT. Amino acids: CASSSLGGQGTEAFF.

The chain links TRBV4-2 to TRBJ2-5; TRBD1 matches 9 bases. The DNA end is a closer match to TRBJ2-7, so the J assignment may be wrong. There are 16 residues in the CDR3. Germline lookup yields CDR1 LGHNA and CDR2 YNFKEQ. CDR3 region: CASSQVGRQGAYEQYF. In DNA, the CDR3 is TGTGCCAGCAGCCAAGTTGGACGACAGGGGGCCTACGAGCAGTACTTC.

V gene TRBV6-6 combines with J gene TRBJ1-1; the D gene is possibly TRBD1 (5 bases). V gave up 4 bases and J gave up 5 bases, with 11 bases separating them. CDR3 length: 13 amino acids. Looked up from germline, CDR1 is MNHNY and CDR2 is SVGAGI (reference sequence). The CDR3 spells CASSSGFATEAFF. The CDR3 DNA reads TGTGCCAGCAGTTCAGGGTTCGCGACTGAAGCTTTCTTT.

CDR3 in DNA: TGTGCCAGCAGTTTGGCCCCGGGACTGAGGAACACTGAAGCTTTCTTT. Its translation: CASSLAPGLRNTEAFF. The rearrangement joins TRBV6-5 to TRBJ1-1, with D possibly being TRBD1 (5 bases). Between the trimmed V and J ends, which lost 4 bases and 1 base, there was a span of 16 bases. Germline V gene sequence: CDR1 MNHEY, CDR2 SVGAGI. The CDR3 spans 16 residues.

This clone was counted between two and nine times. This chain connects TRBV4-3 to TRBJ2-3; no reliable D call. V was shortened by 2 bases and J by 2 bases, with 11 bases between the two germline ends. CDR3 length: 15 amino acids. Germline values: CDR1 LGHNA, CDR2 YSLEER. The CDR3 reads CASSQFGSPTDTQYF. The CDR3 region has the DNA TGCGCCAGCAGCCAATTTGGCTCCCCCACAGATACGCAGTATTTT.

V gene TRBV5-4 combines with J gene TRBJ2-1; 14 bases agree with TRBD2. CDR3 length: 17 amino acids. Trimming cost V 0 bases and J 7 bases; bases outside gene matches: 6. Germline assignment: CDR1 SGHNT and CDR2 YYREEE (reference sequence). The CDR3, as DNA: TGTGCCAGCAGCTTGGCTGGACTAGCGGGGGGATCGAATGAGCAGTTCTTC. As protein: CASSLAGLAGGSNEQFF.

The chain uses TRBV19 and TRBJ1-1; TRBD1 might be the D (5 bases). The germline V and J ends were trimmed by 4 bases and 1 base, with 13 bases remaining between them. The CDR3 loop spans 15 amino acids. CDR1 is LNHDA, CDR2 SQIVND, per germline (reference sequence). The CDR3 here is CASSSQQTGNTEAFF. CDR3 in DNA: TGTGCCAGTAGTAGCCAACAAACAGGGAACACTGAAGCTTTCTTT.

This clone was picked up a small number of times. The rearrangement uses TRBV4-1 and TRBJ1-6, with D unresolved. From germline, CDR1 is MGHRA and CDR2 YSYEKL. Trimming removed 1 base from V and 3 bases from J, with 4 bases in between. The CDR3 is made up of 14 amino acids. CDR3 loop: CASSQVLYNSPLHF. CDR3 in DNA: TGCGCCAGCAGCCAAGTTCTCTATAATTCACCCCTCCACTTT.

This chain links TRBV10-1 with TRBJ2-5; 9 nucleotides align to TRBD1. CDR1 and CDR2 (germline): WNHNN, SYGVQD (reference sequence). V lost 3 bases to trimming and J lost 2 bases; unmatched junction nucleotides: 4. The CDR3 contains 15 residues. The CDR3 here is CASSDGQGTQETQYF. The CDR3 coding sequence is TGCGCCAGCAGTGACGGACAGGGGACACAAGAGACCCAGTACTTC.

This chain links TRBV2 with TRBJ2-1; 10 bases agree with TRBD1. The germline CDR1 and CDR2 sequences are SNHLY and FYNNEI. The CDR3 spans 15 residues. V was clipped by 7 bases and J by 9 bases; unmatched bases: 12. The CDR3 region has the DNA TGTGCCAGCAAGTTCCGGGACAGGGGTACGGGTGAGCAGTTCTTC. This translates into CASKFRDRGTGEQFF. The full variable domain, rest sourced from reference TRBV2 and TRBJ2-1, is EPEVTQTPSHQVTQMGQEVILRCVPISNHLYFYWYRQILGQKVEFLVSFYNNEISEKSEIFDDQFSVERPDGSNFTLKIRSTKLEDSAMYFCASKFRDRGTGEQFFGPGTRLTVL.

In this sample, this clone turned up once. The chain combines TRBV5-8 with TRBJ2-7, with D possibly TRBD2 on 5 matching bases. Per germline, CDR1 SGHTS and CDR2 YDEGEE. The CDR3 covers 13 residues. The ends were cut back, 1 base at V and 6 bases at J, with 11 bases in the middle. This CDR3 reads CASSLRGLGEQYF. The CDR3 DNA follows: TGTGCCAGCAGCTTGCGAGGGCTCGGCGAGCAGTACTTC.